This T cell receptor beta chain originates from a study of CD8+ T cells in alopecia areata (dated by TCRdb to between 2018 and 2020). As for the study more broadly: The treated patients, all with moderate-to-severe alopecia areata, were enrolled in an open-label pilot trial of oral tofacitinib given at 5 to 10 mg twice daily. Tofacitinib was given for 6 to 18 months, followed by 6 months of follow-up off drug to assess delayed response and recurrence. Amplification of TCRbeta CDR3 regions was done by immunoSEQ multiplex PCR using 35 Vbeta forward primers and 13 Jbeta reverse primers. Scalp clonality was compared among normal scalp (n=4), patchy alopecia areata scalp (n=8), and alopecia totalis/universalis scalp (n=8). Tofacitinib-treated patients had biopsies at baseline and at 4 and 24 weeks of treatment, with a later scalp biopsy in several patients. High-throughput TCRbeta sequencing was used to examine T cell clonal expansion in alopecia areata in both the C3H/HeJ mouse model and human patients. RNA was obtained with the PAXgene miRNA kit for fixed scalp, the miRNeasy kit for PBMCs, and the RNeasy kit for mouse skin. The SALT score, which quantifies the percentage of affected scalp surface area, was used to measure disease severity in treated patients. Human TCRbeta sequencing covered scalp tissue and sorted CD4+ and CD8+ peripheral blood T cells from patchy and totalis/universalis alopecia areata patients and healthy controls.

V and J are truncated by 2 bases and 2 bases respectively, leaving an intervening sequence of 9 bases. CDR1 and CDR2 were assigned from the germline V gene as MDHEN and SYDVKM. The CDR3 holds 14 amino acids from the cysteine to the phenylalanine. Only the CDR3 DNA is retained, 42 bases long and in frame from the first base. With regard to this clone: It has no known antigen specificity. No base quality values were provided; no much bigger clone lies one nucleotide off.

On the study overall, not on this receptor specifically: The treated cohort was small, with a single nonresponder, so links between baseline CD8+ expansion and response need larger studies. Shared TCR sequences between patients were less evident than in mice, which may be partly attributable to HLA diversity in the patient population. Tofacitinib significantly lowered scalp clonality and the number of expanded CD8+ clones among the top 100 scalp clones. Unlike mouse skin, which is dominated by gammadelta T cells, normal human skin has resident alphabeta T cells that are also sequenced, and this complicates analysis of the scalp TCR repertoire. During tofacitinib treatment, many expanded lesional clones remained in scalp and blood, and this persistence may partly explain relapse after treatment is stopped. Compared with normal scalp, lesional scalp, particularly in alopecia totalis/universalis, had higher clonality and more expanded CD8+ clones, which suggests antigenic drive.

What the treatment or condition label conveys for this sample: oral pan-JAK inhibitor, 5-10 mg twice daily. Peripheral blood and lesional scalp punch biopsies were obtained from patients with alopecia areata. PBMCs were isolated by density centrifugation and stained for CD3, CD4 and CD8, after which CD4+ and CD8+ T cells were sorted on a FACSAria. Library preparation used the immunoSEQ multiplex PCR assay. To provide template for TCR sequencing, every sample had RNA extracted and reverse transcribed into cDNA. First-strand cDNA was synthesized using SuperScript III with a 2:1 mix of oligo-dT and random hexamers. A synthetic immune receptor repertoire was used to assess amplification bias, and residual bias was removed computationally. The study's processing was this. Raw reads were preprocessed to remove errors, and CDR3 was defined by IMGT conventions from the conserved cysteine to phenylalanine. Clonality was computed by normalizing Shannon entropy by log2 of the number of productive unique TCRs and subtracting the result from 1. Whether scalp clones were CD4 or CD8 was inferred by matching scalp TCRbeta sequences against CD4 and CD8 repertoires sorted from blood. Imported from immuneACCESS, the table was reduced by TCRdb to in-frame sequences with V and J called. These copies leave out some clones; in studies compared against another copy, an unresolved V gene accounts for under half, and the cause of the remainder is not known. V and J calls plus clone size are reproduced from that table; the DNA served to infer D and trimming. The sample table contains a few hundred thousand clones; only one count was recorded for more than 60% of them. Around 1.3% of the sample rests with the top ten.

Sequences were derived from CD4+ T cells sorted from blood, sampled at week 44, from a patient treated with tofacitinib. Rearrangement joined TRBV28 to TRBJ1-1, with no reliable assignment of the D segment. The receptor was isolated from a human donor with alopecia areata. The DNA reads TGTGCCAGCAGTTTACGGGGAGGAAACACTGAAGCTTTCTTT. This translates into CASSLRGGNTEAFF.